This TCR beta chain originates from a study of spatial heterogeneity in lung cancer. Study conclusions and caveats: Mutation counts in tumors were tracked by counts of expanded intratumoral alpha and beta TCRs.

Time point described: sample taken at primary tumor resection. Samples came from 70 to 80 TRACERx patients with untreated early-stage lung cancer. Whole RNA from tumor, nontumor lung or frozen PBMC was sequenced unsorted. This clonotype was detected ten times or more. Its matching antigen is unknown. Trimming pared 1 base from V and 0 bases from J, leaving 9 bases between. Germline CDR1 is LGHNA and CDR2 is YNFKEQ. There are 16 residues in the CDR3. TCRdb re-analysed the 5' RACE reads in MiXCR, keeping a single row per CDR3 protein. The repertoire includes approximately 94,000 distinct CDR3 sequences, 3.5% to 5% of them detected once, and approximately 21% sits in the top ten.

The sample here was lung tumor tissue, taken at surgery. The receptor comes from a male donor with early-stage non-small cell lung cancer. The chain links TRBV4-2 to TRBJ1-4, with D unresolved. The CDR3: CASSQAAVATNEKLFF. The CDR3 nucleotides are TGTGCCAGCAGCCAAGCGGCAGTGGCAACTAATGAAAAACTGTTTTTT.